The 29 T cell receptor beta chains below all came from one sample that was sequenced in a study of Ad26.COV2.S vaccination and SARS-CoV-2 variants. The data were produced by immunoSEQ multiplex PCR, yet TCRdb's version contains in-frame clones alone and is incomplete. This sample carries about 350,000 clones, 80% to 90% of them seen once, and the ten largest clones take roughly 10%. The treatment: roughly 18 received Ad26.COV2.S at low or high dose, single or two shots; 5 received placebo; per-sample allocation not given. Samples analyzed were those drawn on day 63 after the first vaccine or placebo injection. This sample comprised peripheral blood, obtained in a trial of Ad26.COV2.S vaccine versus placebo. The receptors here all came from a person aged 18-65 years who received the Ad26.COV2.S COVID-19 vaccine or a placebo.

The V and J genes are TRBV10-3 and TRBJ2-2; tentatively, D is TRBD2 (5 bases). CDR1 and CDR2 from the germline V gene are ENHRY and SYGVKD. Trimming removed 1 base from V and 0 bases from J, with 12 bases in between. The CDR3 totals 17 residues. The CDR3 spells CAISEFGEGPNTGELFF. CDR3 sequence (DNA): TGTGCCATCAGTGAGTTCGGGGAAGGGCCGAACACCGGGGAGCTGTTTTTT.

The CDR3 loop reads CAISESEWPDTQYF. CDR3 DNA: TGTGCCATCAGTGAGTCAGAATGGCCAGATACGCAGTATTTT. The V and J genes are TRBV10-3 and TRBJ2-3; D gene uncertain. The V and J ends lost 0 bases and 4 bases respectively, with 8 bases between them. The germline V gene encodes CDR1 ENHRY and CDR2 SYGVKD. The CDR3 covers 14 residues.

The rearrangement links TRBV4-3 to TRBJ2-7, with D possibly TRBD2 on 7 matching bases. The CDR3 sequence is 18 residues long. CDR1 and CDR2 from the germline V gene are LGHNA and YSLEER. V lost 6 bases and J 3 bases, leaving 27 bases between the germline ends. CDR3 coding DNA: TGCGCCAGCAGTTTGGGGGGAGGGACAAGTTTGAGAGGCTACGAGCAGTACTTC. Translating gives CASSLGGGTSLRGYEQYF.

This rearrangement joins TRBV5-6 to TRBJ2-5; 8 bases line up with TRBD1. This CDR3 is 14 amino acids long. Germline CDR1 is SGHDT and CDR2 is YYEEEE. J gave up 5 bases and V 4 bases, and 7 bases lay outside the gene matches. CDR3 sequence: CASSPGQGGETQYF. CDR3 bases: TGTGCCAGCAGCCCCGGACAGGGTGGGGAGACCCAGTACTTC.

There are a few counts of this clone. The rearrangement uses TRBV4-3 and TRBJ2-1; D remains ambiguous. The CDR3 runs to 12 residues. The germline CDR1 and CDR2 sequences are LGHNA and YSLEER. V was cut by 5 bases and J by 10 bases, with 12 bases left in between. The CDR3 nucleotides read TGCGCCAGCAGCGCTCCGGTCGGGGAGCAGTTCTTC. Translating it yields CASSAPVGEQFF.

Points on this clone: A read error may account for a junction end that differs from germline. The V and J genes are TRBV5-6 and TRBJ1-6; D may be TRBD1 (5 bases). This CDR3 is built from 15 residues. Per the germline V gene, CDR1 is SGHDT and CDR2 is YYEEEE. The CDR3: CASSLPRGYDSPLHF. The CDR3 coding sequence is TGTGCCAGCAGCTTGCCTAGGGGCTATGATTCACCCCTCCACTTT.

The J gene is TRBJ2-2, the V gene TRBV9; D not certain. Germline CDR1 reads SGDLS; CDR2 reads YYNGEE. With 3 bases removed from V and 5 bases from J, the gap between germline ends came to 8 bases. The CDR3 is made up of 13 amino acids. CDR3 coding DNA: TGTGCCAGCAGCGGTAGTGGTACCGGGGAGCTGTTTTTT. Translation gives CASSGSGTGELFF.

V gene TRBV6-6 combines with J gene TRBJ1-5, with 9 bases identical to TRBD1. The CDR3 has 15 residues. J was trimmed by 2 bases and V by 6 bases; bases with no gene match: 5. Germline-derived CDR1 and CDR2 are MNHNY and SVGAGI (reference sequence). The CDR3 loop reads CASSRDRAGNQPQHF. The CDR3 nucleotides read TGTGCCAGCAGCCGGGACAGGGCCGGCAATCAGCCCCAGCATTTT.

In this sample, this clone turned up once. V is TRBV10-3 and J is TRBJ1-1; D unclear. This CDR3 region has 15 residues. CDR1 and CDR2 (germline): ENHRY, SYGVKD. Trimming removed 4 bases from V and 0 bases from J, with 12 bases in between. The CDR3 spells CAISGNTLVNTEAFF. DNA for the CDR3: TGTGCCATCAGTGGGAACACCCTCGTGAACACTGAAGCTTTCTTT.

CDR3 in DNA: TGTGCCATCAGTGAAGGCAGGGAGGCGAGCACTGAAGCTTTCTTT. It encodes CAISEGREASTEAFF. The rearrangement joins TRBV10-3 to TRBJ1-1, with D perhaps TRBD1 (5 bases). Germline CDR1 ENHRY, CDR2 SYGVKD. The CDR3 totals 15 residues. V lost 3 bases, J lost 4 bases, and 15 bases lay in between.

V gene TRBV9 combines with J gene TRBJ2-5; 7 positions match TRBD1. The CDR3 has 16 amino acids. Trimming took 1 base from V and 1 from J; bases not matched to a gene: 7. Germline V CDR1 and CDR2: SGDLS, YYNGEE. CDR3 region: CASSVWAGGLQETQYF. The CDR3 DNA sequence: TGTGCCAGCAGCGTATGGGCAGGGGGTCTCCAAGAGACCCAGTACTTC.

The chain carries TRBV7-2 and TRBJ2-5; no clear D. The CDR3 contains 14 residues. Germline-derived CDR1 and CDR2 are SGHTA and FQGNSA. Trimming removed 1 base from V and 1 base from J, with 7 bases in between. In nucleotides, the CDR3 is TGTGCCAGCAGCTTAGTGGGTCCCCAAGAGACCCAGTACTTC. This gives the protein CASSLVGPQETQYF.

The chain couples TRBV7-9 to TRBJ1-6; TRBD1 is a possible D gene (6 bases). CDR3 size: 15 residues. In germline, CDR1 is SEHNR, CDR2 FQNEAQ (reference sequence). V lost 5 bases and J 7 bases, leaving 15 bases between the germline ends. The chain's CDR3 is CASSRQAASNSPLHF. CDR3 nucleotides: TGTGCCAGCAGCCGACAGGCGGCGAGCAATTCACCCCTCCACTTT.

The chain is built from TRBV7-9 and TRBJ1-5, with unresolved D. Trimming removed 3 bases at V and 5 bases at J, with 8 bases between. Looked up from germline, CDR1 is SEHNR and CDR2 is FQNEAQ (reference sequence). The CDR3 contains 13 residues. The CDR3 sequence: CASSFEGYQPQHF. In DNA form, the CDR3 reads TGTGCCAGCAGCTTCGAGGGCTATCAGCCCCAGCATTTT.

This chain joins TRBV11-2 and TRBJ1-1, with D unclear. V lost 1 base and J 0 bases, leaving 3 bases between the germline ends. The CDR3 has 13 amino acids. The germline gives CDR1 SGHAT, CDR2 FQNNGV. CDR3 DNA: TGTGCCAGCAGCTTAGGGGTGAACACTGAAGCTTTCTTT. This sequence encodes CASSLGVNTEAFF.

The chain combines TRBV27 with TRBJ2-7, with D possibly matching TRBD2 (5 bases). The CDR3 spans 15 residues. From germline, CDR1 is MNHEY and CDR2 SMNVEV (reference sequence). The ends were cut back, 0 bases at V and 4 bases at J, with 13 bases in the middle. This CDR3 is CASSLSTQRVYEQYF. The CDR3 coding sequence is TGTGCCAGCAGTTTATCAACACAGAGGGTATACGAGCAGTACTTC.

The rearrangement joins TRBV30 to TRBJ2-2, with D possibly TRBD1 on 6 matching bases. The germline CDR1 and CDR2 sequences are GTSNPN and SVGIG (reference sequence). The CDR3 length is 15 residues. Trimming pared 0 bases from V and 6 bases from J, leaving 14 bases between. The CDR3 bases are TGTGCCTGGAGTGTAACCTTTGGGGGCGCCGGGGAGCTGTTTTTT. It translates to CAWSVTFGGAGELFF.

The chain uses TRBV11-2 and TRBJ2-7, with TRBD1 as a possible D gene (6 bases). The CDR3 consists of 16 residues. Per the germline V gene, CDR1 is SGHAT and CDR2 is FQNNGV. V lost 5 bases and J lost 5, with 22 bases in between. Written as DNA, the CDR3 is TGTGCCAGCAGCGGCTTCGTGAGACAGGTGGGGAACGAGCAGTACTTC. Protein sequence: CASSGFVRQVGNEQYF.

This rearrangement joins TRBV27 to TRBJ2-3, with a possible D match to TRBD1 (6 bases). Germline CDR1 MNHEY, CDR2 SMNVEV (reference sequence). This CDR3 contains 16 residues. Deletions cut 2 bases from V and 4 bases from J, with 16 bases between. The CDR3 region is CASSLVRTGLADTQYF. CDR3 DNA sequence: TGTGCCAGCAGTTTAGTTCGAACAGGGCTAGCAGATACGCAGTATTTT.

About this clone itself: The germline gene is not matched at one end of the junction; a read error may be the cause. The CDR3 spells CASRLGLGEQYF. The CDR3 nucleotides read TGTGCCAGCAGATTGGGACTAGGCGAGCAGTACTTC. The V gene is TRBV5-4, the J gene TRBJ2-7, with 8 bases lining up with TRBD2. Germline CDR1 and CDR2: SGHNT and YYREEE (reference sequence). The CDR3 length is 12 residues. Using reference TRBV5-4 and TRBJ2-7 for the parts outside the CDR3, the full variable domain is ETGVTQSPTHLIKTRGQQVTLRCSSQSGHNTVSWYQQALGQGPQFIFQYYREEENGRGNFPPRFSGLQFPNYSSELNVNALELDDSALYLCASRLGLGEQYFGPGTRLTVT.

V and J are TRBV10-2 and TRBJ2-5; 8 nucleotides align to TRBD2. Unmatched junction bases numbered 7, after V lost 11 bases and J lost 2 bases. Germline lookup yields CDR1 WSHSY and CDR2 SAAADI. This CDR3 has 13 amino acids. CDR3 bases: TGCGCCGCGCTAGGCGGGGGGCAAGAGACCCAGTACTTC. Its translation is CAALGGGQETQYF.

The genes are TRBV5-6 and TRBJ1-1; 7 nucleotides match TRBD1. Trimming took 2 bases from V and 1 from J; bases not matched to a gene: 5. This CDR3 region has 15 residues. Germline-derived CDR1 and CDR2 are SGHDT and YYEEEE. CDR3 sequence (DNA): TGTGCCAGCAGCTTATTTGACAGGGCGAACACTGAAGCTTTCTTT. It yields the protein CASSLFDRANTEAFF.

V is TRBV27 and J is TRBJ1-6, with D possibly being TRBD1 (5 bases). The CDR3 has 14 amino acids. With 6 bases removed from V and 7 bases from J, the gap between germline ends came to 13 bases. Germline V gene lookup returns CDR1 MNHEY and CDR2 SMNVEV (reference sequence). The CDR3 DNA sequence: TGTGCCAGCAGGTCAGGGTTAGGCAATTCACCCCTCCACTTT. It specifies CASRSGLGNSPLHF.

The chain links TRBV28 to TRBJ2-5; D remains unclear. CDR3 length: 15 residues. The V end lost 5 bases, the J end lost 0 bases, and 13 bases lay between the germline ends. The germline V gene encodes CDR1 MDHEN and CDR2 SYDVKM. The CDR3 sequence is CASSLTDGHQETQYF. The DNA for the CDR3 is TGTGCCAGCAGTCTGACGGACGGACACCAAGAGACCCAGTACTTC.

This chain joins TRBV9 and TRBJ2-2, with TRBD1 identical over 7 bases. The CDR3 runs 15 residues. Germline CDR1 reads SGDLS; CDR2 reads YYNGEE. Losses at the gene ends were 4 bases for V and 5 bases for J; bases not matched to a gene: 8. The CDR3 is CASSLDRAGTGELFF. In DNA, the CDR3 is TGTGCCAGCAGCCTTGACAGGGCAGGAACCGGGGAGCTGTTTTTT.

This clone was recorded only once. The V call is TRBV5-5, the J call TRBJ1-4; maybe TRBD1 (6 bases). Germline CDR1 and CDR2: SGHKS and YYEKEE (reference sequence). Trimming took off 3 bases at V and 4 bases at J, with 10 bases between the two ends. The length of the CDR3 is 14 residues. This chain's CDR3 is CASSSWTVNEKLFF. CDR3 nucleotide sequence: TGTGCCAGCAGCTCCTGGACAGTTAATGAAAAACTGTTTTTT.

The chain uses TRBV2 and TRBJ1-5, with 10 bases identical to TRBD1. V was clipped by 4 bases and J by 5 bases; unmatched bases: 2. Germline V CDR1 and CDR2: SNHLY, FYNNEI. CDR3 length equals 14 residues. The CDR3 spells CASSGDRGDQPQHF. In nucleotides, the CDR3 is TGTGCCAGCAGTGGGGACAGGGGAGATCAGCCCCAGCATTTT. Using reference TRBV2 and TRBJ1-5 for the parts outside the CDR3, the full variable domain is EPEVTQTPSHQVTQMGQEVILRCVPISNHLYFYWYRQILGQKVEFLVSFYNNEISEKSEIFDDQFSVERPDGSNFTLKIRSTKLEDSAMYFCASSGDRGDQPQHFGDGTRLSIL.

The chain is built from TRBV19 and TRBJ1-3, with no clear D. In germline, CDR1 is LNHDA, CDR2 SQIVND (reference sequence). The CDR3 is made up of 13 amino acids. Trimming stripped 8 bases from V and 0 bases from J, with 8 bases between. The CDR3 loop is CASAESSGNTIYF. The CDR3 coding sequence is TGTGCCAGTGCAGAGAGCTCTGGAAACACCATATATTTT.

The V and J genes are TRBV4-2 and TRBJ2-6; TRBD2 matches at 10 bases. The junction had 12 bases not matched to a gene; V was cut back by 0 bases and J by 4 bases. The CDR3 length is 20 residues. Germline V lookup: CDR1 LGHNA, CDR2 YNFKEQ. CDR3 region: CASSQESSLAGVAGANVLTF. The CDR3 DNA is TGTGCCAGCAGCCAAGAGAGCAGCCTAGCGGGAGTTGCCGGGGCCAACGTCCTGACTTTC.